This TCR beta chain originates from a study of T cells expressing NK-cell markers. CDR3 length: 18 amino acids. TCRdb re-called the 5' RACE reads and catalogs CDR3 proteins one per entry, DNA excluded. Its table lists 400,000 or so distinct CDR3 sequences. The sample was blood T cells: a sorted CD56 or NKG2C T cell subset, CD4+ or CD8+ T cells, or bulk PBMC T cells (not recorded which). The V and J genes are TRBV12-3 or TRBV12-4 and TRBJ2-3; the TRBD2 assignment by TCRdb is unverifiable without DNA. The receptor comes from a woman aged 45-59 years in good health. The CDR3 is CASSSRGGGLHSTDTQYF.